These T cell receptor beta chains were read from a single sample in a study of cytomegalovirus exposure and HLA in healthy donors. Produced via immunoSEQ multiplex PCR; TCRdb's table is partial and in-frame only. In the table there are some 40,000 clones, over 55% of which are singletons. Sequenced sample: PBMCs. These receptors were taken from a man aged 55 to 70 in good health and CMV-seropositive. CDR3s include the opening cysteine and the closing phenylalanine or tryptophan. The D gene is left open where the match is weak. A clone size is listed for some rows: how often the clone was seen (once, few, many), or a class if it is expanded.

TRBJ2-2 TRBV29-1 - - CSVEDRGSSTGELFF TGCAGCGTTGAAGATCGGGGGTCTAGCACCGGGGAGCTGTTTTTT
TRBJ2-1 TRBV6-1 - - CASTLGGGAYNEQFF TGTGCCAGCACCTTAGGAGGGGGGGCCTACAATGAGCAGTTCTTC
TRBJ2-7 TRBV4-3 - - CASSQGSRQGGEQYF TGCGCCAGCAGCCAAGGATCCCGACAGGGAGGCGAGCAGTACTTC
TRBJ2-3 TRBV10-1 few - CASSLASSTDTQYF TGCGCCAGCAGTCTAGCGTCTAGCACAGATACGCAGTATTTT
TRBJ2-7 TRBV28 - - CASSFSFYEQYF TGTGCCAGCAGTTTCTCCTTCTACGAGCAGTACTTC
TRBJ2-2 TRBV9 - - CASSPRQVIGELFF TGTGCCAGCAGCCCTCGACAGGTCATCGGGGAGCTGTTTTTT
TRBJ1-6 TRBV7-9 - - CASSQTGGVPPLHF TGTGCCAGCAGCCAAACCGGGGGGGTCCCACCCCTCCACTTT
TRBJ2-3 TRBV25-1 once - CASRASLGFLETDTQYF TGTGCCAGCAGAGCCTCCCTAGGTTTTCTGGAAACAGATACGCAGTATTTT
TRBJ2-5 TRBV4-1 - TRBD2 CASSQVPSGRAGETQYF TGCGCCAGCAGCCAAGTTCCTAGCGGGAGGGCCGGCGAGACCCAGTACTTC
TRBJ2-1 TRBV29-1 - - CSGTRQGTGGEQFF TGCAGCGGCACCCGACAGGGGACGGGGGGTGAGCAGTTCTTC
TRBJ2-1 TRBV28 - - CASSSPAGALYNEQFF TGTGCCAGCAGTTCCCCGGCAGGGGCCCTTTACAATGAGCAGTTCTTC
TRBJ2-1 TRBV18 - - CASSPVGVDNEQFF TGTGCCAGCTCACCTGTCGGGGTGGACAATGAGCAGTTCTTC
TRBJ2-3 TRBV10-3 - TRBD2 CAISGPGLAGPDTQYF TGTGCCATCAGTGGGCCGGGACTAGCGGGACCAGATACGCAGTATTTT